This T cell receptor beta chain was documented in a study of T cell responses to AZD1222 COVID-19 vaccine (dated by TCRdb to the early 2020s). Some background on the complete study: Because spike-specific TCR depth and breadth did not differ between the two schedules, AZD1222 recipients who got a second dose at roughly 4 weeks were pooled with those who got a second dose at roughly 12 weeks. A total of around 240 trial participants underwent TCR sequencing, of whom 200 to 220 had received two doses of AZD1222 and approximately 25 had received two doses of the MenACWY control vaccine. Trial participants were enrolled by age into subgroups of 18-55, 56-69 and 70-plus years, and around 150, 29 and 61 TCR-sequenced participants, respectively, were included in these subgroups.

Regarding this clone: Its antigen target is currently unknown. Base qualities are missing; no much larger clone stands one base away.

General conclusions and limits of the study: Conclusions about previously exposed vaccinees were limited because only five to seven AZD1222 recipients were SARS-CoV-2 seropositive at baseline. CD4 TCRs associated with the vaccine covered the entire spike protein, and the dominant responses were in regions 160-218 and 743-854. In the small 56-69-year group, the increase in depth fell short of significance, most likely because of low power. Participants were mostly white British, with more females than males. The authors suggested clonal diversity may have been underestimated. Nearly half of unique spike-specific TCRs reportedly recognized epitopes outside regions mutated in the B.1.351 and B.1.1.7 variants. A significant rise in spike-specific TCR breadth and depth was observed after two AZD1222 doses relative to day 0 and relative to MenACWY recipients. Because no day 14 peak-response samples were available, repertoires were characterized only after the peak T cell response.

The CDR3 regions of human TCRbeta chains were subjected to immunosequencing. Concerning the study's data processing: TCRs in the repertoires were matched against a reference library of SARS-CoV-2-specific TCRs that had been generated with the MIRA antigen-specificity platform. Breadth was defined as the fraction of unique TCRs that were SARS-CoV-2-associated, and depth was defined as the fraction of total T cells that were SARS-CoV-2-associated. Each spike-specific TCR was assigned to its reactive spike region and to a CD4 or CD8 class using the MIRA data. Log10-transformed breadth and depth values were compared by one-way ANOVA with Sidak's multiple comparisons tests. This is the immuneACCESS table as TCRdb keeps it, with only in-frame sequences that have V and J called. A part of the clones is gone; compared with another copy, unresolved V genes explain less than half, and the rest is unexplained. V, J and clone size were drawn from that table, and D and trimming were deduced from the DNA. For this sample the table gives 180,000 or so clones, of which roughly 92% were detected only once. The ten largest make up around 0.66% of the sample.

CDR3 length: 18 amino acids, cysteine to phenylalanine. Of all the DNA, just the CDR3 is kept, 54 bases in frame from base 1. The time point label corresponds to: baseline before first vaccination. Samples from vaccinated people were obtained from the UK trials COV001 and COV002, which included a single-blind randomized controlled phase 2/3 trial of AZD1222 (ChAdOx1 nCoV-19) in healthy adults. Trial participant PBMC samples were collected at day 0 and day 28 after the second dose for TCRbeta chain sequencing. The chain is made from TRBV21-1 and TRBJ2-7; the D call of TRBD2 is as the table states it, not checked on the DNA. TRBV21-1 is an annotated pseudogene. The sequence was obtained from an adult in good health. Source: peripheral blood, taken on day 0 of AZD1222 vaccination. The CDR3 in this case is CASSKSRDGLAKPYEQYF. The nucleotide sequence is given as TGTGCCAGCAGCAAATCTAGGGATGGACTAGCGAAACCCTACGAGCAGTACTTC.